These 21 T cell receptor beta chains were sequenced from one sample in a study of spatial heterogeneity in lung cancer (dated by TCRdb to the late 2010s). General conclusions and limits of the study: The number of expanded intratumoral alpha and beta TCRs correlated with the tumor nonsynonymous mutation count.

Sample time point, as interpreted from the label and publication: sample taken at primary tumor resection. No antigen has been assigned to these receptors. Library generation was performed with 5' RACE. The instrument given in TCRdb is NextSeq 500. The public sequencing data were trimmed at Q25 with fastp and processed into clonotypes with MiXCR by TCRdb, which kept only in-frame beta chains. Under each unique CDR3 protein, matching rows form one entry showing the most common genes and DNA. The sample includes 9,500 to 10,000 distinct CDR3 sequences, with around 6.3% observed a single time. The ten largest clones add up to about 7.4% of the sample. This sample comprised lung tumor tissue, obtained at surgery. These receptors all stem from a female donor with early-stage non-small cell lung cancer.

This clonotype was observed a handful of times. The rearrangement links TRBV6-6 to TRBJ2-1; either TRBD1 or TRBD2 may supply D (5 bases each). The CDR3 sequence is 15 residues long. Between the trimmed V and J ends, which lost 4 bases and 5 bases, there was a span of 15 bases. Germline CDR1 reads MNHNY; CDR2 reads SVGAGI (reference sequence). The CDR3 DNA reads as TGTGCCAGCAGTTCGAGGGACGCAGGGAACAATGAGCAGTTCTTC. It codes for CASSSRDAGNNEQFF.

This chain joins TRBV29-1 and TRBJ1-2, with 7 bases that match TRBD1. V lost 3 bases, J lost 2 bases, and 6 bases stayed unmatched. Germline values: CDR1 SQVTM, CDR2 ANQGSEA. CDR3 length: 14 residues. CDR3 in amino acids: CSVEKVQGNYGYTF. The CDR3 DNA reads TGCAGCGTTGAGAAAGTACAGGGGAACTATGGCTACACCTTC.

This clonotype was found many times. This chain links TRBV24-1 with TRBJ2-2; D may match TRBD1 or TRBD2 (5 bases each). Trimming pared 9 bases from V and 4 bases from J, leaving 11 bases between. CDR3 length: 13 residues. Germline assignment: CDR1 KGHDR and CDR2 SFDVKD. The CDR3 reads CATLEGTTGELFF. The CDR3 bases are TGTGCCACCTTAGAAGGGACCACCGGGGAGCTGTTTTTT.

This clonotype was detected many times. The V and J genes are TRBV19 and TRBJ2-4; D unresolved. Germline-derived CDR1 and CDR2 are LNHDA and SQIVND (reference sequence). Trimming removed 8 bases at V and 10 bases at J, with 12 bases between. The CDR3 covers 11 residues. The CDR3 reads CASATLGIQYF. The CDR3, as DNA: TGTGCCAGTGCGACTTTGGGGATTCAGTACTTC.

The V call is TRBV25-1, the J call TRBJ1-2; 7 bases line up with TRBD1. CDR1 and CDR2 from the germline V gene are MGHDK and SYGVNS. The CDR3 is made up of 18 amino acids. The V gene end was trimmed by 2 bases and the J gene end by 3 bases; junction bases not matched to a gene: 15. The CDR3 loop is CASSEQGTGVRGYYGYTF. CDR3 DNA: TGTGCCAGCAGTGAACAAGGAACAGGGGTGCGCGGGTACTATGGCTACACCTTC.

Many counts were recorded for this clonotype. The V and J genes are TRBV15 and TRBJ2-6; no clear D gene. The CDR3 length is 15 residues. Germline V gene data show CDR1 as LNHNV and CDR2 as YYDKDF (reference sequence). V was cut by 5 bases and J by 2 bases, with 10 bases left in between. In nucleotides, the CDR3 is TGTGCCACCAGCTCCCATGAAACTGGGGCCAACGTCCTGACTTTC. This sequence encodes CATSSHETGANVLTF.

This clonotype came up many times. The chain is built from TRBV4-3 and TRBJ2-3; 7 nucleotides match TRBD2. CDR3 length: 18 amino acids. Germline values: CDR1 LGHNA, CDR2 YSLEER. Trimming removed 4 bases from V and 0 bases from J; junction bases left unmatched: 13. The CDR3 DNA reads TGCGCCAGCAGCCTAGGGAGGGCACAGCCCCACAGCACAGATACGCAGTATTTT. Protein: CASSLGRAQPHSTDTQYF.

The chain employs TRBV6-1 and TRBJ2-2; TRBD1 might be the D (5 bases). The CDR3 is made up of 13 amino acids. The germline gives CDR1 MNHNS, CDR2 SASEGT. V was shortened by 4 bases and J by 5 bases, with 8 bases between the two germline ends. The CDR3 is CASSAQGTGELFF. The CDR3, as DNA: TGTGCCAGCAGTGCTCAGGGTACCGGGGAGCTGTTTTTT.

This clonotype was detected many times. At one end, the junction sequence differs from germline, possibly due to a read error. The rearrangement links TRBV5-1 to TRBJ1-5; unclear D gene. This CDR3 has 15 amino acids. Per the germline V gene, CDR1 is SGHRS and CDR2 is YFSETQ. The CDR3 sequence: CASSPAGQPEQPQHF. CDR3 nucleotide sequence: TGTGCCAGCAGCCCGGCGGGCCAGCCCGAGCAGCCCCAGCATTTT.

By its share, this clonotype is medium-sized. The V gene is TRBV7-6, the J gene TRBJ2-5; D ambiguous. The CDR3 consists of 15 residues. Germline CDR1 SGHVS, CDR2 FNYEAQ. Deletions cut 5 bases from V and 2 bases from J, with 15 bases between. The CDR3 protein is CASSPLGPRQETQYF. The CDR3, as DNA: TGTGCCAGCAGCCCCCTCGGGCCCAGGCAAGAGACCCAGTACTTC.

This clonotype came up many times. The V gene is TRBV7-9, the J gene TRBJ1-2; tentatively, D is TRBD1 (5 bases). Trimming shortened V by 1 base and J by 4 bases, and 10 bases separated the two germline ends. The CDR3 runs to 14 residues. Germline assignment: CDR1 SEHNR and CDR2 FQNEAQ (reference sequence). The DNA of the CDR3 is TGTGCCAGCAGCTTAGGGCAGGGACCCTATGGCTACACCTTC. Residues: CASSLGQGPYGYTF.

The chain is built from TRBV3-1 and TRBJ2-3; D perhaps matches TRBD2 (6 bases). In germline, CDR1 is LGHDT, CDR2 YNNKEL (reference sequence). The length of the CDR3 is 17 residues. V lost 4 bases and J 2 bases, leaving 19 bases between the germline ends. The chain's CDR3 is CASSPRDSIPPTDTQYF. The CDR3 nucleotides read TGTGCCAGCAGCCCTAGGGACTCAATACCACCCACAGATACGCAGTATTTT.

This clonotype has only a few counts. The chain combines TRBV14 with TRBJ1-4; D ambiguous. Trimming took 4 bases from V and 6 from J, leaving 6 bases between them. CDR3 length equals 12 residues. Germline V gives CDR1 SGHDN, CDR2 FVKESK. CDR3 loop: CASSPGHEKLFF. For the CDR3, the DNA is TGTGCCAGCAGCCCCGGGCATGAAAAACTGTTTTTT.

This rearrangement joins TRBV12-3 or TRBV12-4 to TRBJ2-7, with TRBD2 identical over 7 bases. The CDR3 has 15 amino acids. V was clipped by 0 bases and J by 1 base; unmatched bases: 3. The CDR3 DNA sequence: TGTGCCAGCAGTTTAGCGCTGCGGGAGTCCTACGAGCAGTACTTC. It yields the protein CASSLALRESYEQYF.

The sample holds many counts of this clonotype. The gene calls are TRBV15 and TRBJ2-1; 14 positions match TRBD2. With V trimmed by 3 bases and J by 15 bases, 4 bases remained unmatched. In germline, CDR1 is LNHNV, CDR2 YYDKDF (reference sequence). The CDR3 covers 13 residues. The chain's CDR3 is CATSRGLAGVSFF. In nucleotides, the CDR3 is TGTGCCACCAGCAGGGGACTAGCGGGAGTATCGTTCTTC.

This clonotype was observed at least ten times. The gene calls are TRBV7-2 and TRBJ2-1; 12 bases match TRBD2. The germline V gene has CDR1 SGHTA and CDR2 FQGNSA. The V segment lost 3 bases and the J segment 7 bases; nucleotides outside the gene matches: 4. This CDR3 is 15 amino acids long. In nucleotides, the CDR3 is TGTGCCAGCAGCTTTGGTCTAGCGGGGGGGAATGAGCAGTTCTTC. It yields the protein CASSFGLAGGNEQFF.

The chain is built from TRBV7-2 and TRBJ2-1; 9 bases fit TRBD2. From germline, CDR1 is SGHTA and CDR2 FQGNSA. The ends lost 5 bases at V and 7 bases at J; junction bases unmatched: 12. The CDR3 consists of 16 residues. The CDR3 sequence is CASSQSLAGYINEQFF. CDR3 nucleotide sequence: TGTGCCAGCAGCCAAAGCCTAGCGGGATATATAAATGAGCAGTTCTTC.

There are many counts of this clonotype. This chain's CDR3 is CSGALAGDYEQYF. For the CDR3, the DNA is TGCAGTGGCGCCCTAGCGGGCGACTACGAGCAGTACTTC. The chain has TRBV20-1 and TRBJ2-7; 8 positions agree with TRBD2. This CDR3 spans 13 amino acids. The germline gives CDR1 DFQATT, CDR2 SNEGSKA (reference sequence). V lost 7 bases and J lost 3; bases outside the gene matches: 8.

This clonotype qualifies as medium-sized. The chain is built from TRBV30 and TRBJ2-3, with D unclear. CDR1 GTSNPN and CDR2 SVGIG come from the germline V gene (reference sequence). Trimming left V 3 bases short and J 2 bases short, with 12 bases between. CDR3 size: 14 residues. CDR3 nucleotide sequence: TGTGCCTGGAGGCAAAATGGCTACACAGATACGCAGTATTTT. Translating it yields CAWRQNGYTDTQYF.

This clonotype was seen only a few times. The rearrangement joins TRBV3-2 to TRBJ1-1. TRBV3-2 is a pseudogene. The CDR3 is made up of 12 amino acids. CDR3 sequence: CASRTRGTEAFF. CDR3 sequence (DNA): TGTGCCAGCAGAACAAGAGGGACTGAAGCTTTCTTT.

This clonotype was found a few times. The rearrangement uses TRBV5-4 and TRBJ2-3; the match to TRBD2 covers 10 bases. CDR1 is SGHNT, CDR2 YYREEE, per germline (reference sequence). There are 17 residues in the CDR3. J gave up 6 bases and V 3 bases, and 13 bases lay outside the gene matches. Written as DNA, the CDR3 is TGTGCCAGCAGCTCACTAGACCAGCGGGGGGGCCGGGATACGCAGTATTTT. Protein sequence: CASSSLDQRGGRDTQYF.